What follows are 19 T cell receptor beta chains derived from one specimen sequenced in a study of OX40 agonist ivuxolimab in advanced cancers. The method was immunoSEQ multiplex PCR; TCRdb's version includes in-frame clones alone and lacks a portion of them. The sample yields about 40,000 clones, roughly 84% seen once. The sample consisted of CD4+ or CD8+ T cells sorted from blood, taken in a trial of the OX40 agonist ivuxolimab. These receptor sequences come from an adult with an advanced solid tumor such as melanoma, head and neck, liver or kidney cancer.

The chain combines TRBV4-1 with TRBJ1-1; D remains ambiguous. V was cut by 1 base and J by 8 bases, with 8 bases left in between. This CDR3 contains 12 residues. Looked up from germline, CDR1 is MGHRA and CDR2 is YSYEKL. CDR3 amino acids: CASSQVGVEAFF. The CDR3 DNA sequence: TGCGCCAGCAGCCAAGTCGGGGTAGAAGCTTTCTTT.

The chain joins TRBV18 to TRBJ2-1; D is possibly TRBD1 (6 bases). The CDR3 totals 16 residues. From germline, CDR1 is KGHSH and CDR2 LQKENI. With 3 bases removed from V and 7 bases from J, the gap between germline ends came to 19 bases. The CDR3 is CASSPPTGGFENEQFF. The CDR3 coding sequence is TGTGCCAGCTCACCGCCGACAGGAGGCTTTGAGAATGAGCAGTTCTTC.

V usage is TRBV7-3 and J usage is TRBJ2-3; TRBD2 matches at 14 bases. CDR1 and CDR2 from the germline V gene are SGHTA and FQGTGA. V lost 3 bases to trimming and J lost 4 bases; unmatched junction nucleotides: 0. The CDR3 runs to 15 residues. This CDR3 is CASSLTSGGADTQYF. The CDR3 nucleotides read TGTGCCAGCAGCTTGACTAGCGGGGGGGCAGATACGCAGTATTTT.

The gene calls are TRBV9 and TRBJ2-5; a possible D gene is TRBD2 (7 bases). V lost 4 bases and J lost 7, with 14 bases in between. Per germline, CDR1 SGDLS and CDR2 YYNGEE. The CDR3 totals 13 residues. The CDR3 here is CASSPRGAGTQYF. In DNA form, the CDR3 reads TGTGCCAGCAGCCCTCGGGGGGCTGGGACCCAGTACTTC.

In its sample, this clone was seen a few times. The chain recombines TRBV9 with TRBJ2-7, with TRBD2 matching over 13 bases. The CDR3 length is 15 residues. Trimming took 2 bases from V and 4 from J; bases not matched to a gene: 3. Germline-derived CDR1 and CDR2 are SGDLS and YYNGEE. CDR3: CASSVTSGGWYEQYF. For the CDR3, the DNA is TGTGCCAGCAGCGTGACTAGCGGGGGGTGGTACGAGCAGTACTTC.

This clone has just a few counts. The CDR3 loop reads CASSQGSGAGELFF. CDR3 nucleotides: TGCGCCAGCAGCCAAGGTTCGGGGGCCGGGGAGCTGTTTTTT. The gene calls are TRBV4-3 and TRBJ2-2, with D perhaps TRBD2 (6 bases). The CDR3 is 14 residues long. CDR1 LGHNA and CDR2 YSLEER come from the germline V gene. The V gene lost 1 base and the J gene lost 6 bases, with 9 bases spanning the gap.

This clone was observed a few times. The CDR3 coding sequence is TGTGCCAGCAGCGCGACTCCTCGAGGCGGGGAGCTGTTTTTT. Its protein is CASSATPRGGELFF. The chain links TRBV9 to TRBJ2-2; D ambiguous. The CDR3 runs to 14 residues. With 3 bases removed from V and 7 bases from J, the gap between germline ends came to 13 bases. Germline values: CDR1 SGDLS, CDR2 YYNGEE. Filled out from reference TRBV9 and TRBJ2-2, the complete variable domain reads DSGVTQTPKHLITATGQRVTLRCSPRSGDLSVYWYQQSLDQGLQFLIQYYNGEERAKGNILERFSAQQFPDLHSELNLSSLELGDSALYFCASSATPRGGELFFGEGSRLTVL.

The V gene is TRBV29-1, the J gene TRBJ1-3; D is unclear. Germline CDR1 reads SQVTM; CDR2 reads ANQGSEA. Trimming pared 5 bases from V and 4 bases from J, leaving 15 bases between. This CDR3 is built from 14 residues. In DNA form, the CDR3 reads TGCAGCGTTCCCGACTCGGACTCGGGAAACACCATATATTTT. It codes for CSVPDSDSGNTIYF.

CDR3: CASSSTPGTGELFF. The CDR3 DNA sequence: TGTGCCAGCAGCTCTACCCCAGGGACCGGGGAGCTGTTTTTT. The chain combines TRBV9 with TRBJ2-2, with D perhaps matching TRBD1 (5 bases). Trimming cost V 4 bases and J 5 bases, with 12 bases left between them. Germline CDR1 is SGDLS and CDR2 is YYNGEE. This CDR3 comprises 14 residues. Full variable domain (missing parts from reference TRBV9 and TRBJ2-2): DSGVTQTPKHLITATGQRVTLRCSPRSGDLSVYWYQQSLDQGLQFLIQYYNGEERAKGNILERFSAQQFPDLHSELNLSSLELGDSALYFCASSSTPGTGELFFGEGSRLTVL.

This clone was picked up one time. The chain links TRBV10-2 to TRBJ2-7; 9 bases line up with TRBD2. V lost 7 bases and J lost 6; bases outside the gene matches: 10. CDR3 length: 14 residues. The V gene's germline CDR1 is WSHSY and CDR2 SAAADI. Here the CDR3 DNA reads TGCGCCAGCACAAGCGGGACTAGCTATCCCGAGCAGTACTTC. Its protein is CASTSGTSYPEQYF.

The J gene is TRBJ1-4, the V gene TRBV9; 10 positions agree with TRBD1. Germline V CDR1 and CDR2: SGDLS, YYNGEE. This CDR3 is 16 amino acids long. V lost 0 bases to trimming and J lost 8 bases; unmatched junction nucleotides: 7. The CDR3, as DNA: TGTGCCAGCAGCGTAGCAGTGGGACAGGGGAAAGAAAAACTGTTTTTT. It is translated as CASSVAVGQGKEKLFF.

The V and J genes are TRBV27 and TRBJ2-3, with a possible D match to TRBD2 (5 bases). This CDR3 comprises 12 residues. Germline CDR1 MNHEY, CDR2 SMNVEV (reference sequence). V gave up 2 bases and J gave up 6 bases, with 6 bases separating them. CDR3 residues: CASSLPGDTQYF. As DNA, the CDR3 is TGTGCCAGCAGTTTACCGGGGGATACGCAGTATTTT.

The chain recombines TRBV19 with TRBJ2-5, with D possibly TRBD1 on 6 matching bases. The tail of the sequence fits TRBJ2-7 better, so the J call may be wrong. This CDR3 is 12 amino acids long. Germline CDR1 is LNHDA and CDR2 is SQIVND (reference sequence). The CDR3 bases are TGTGCCAGTAGTCCCCCAGGGGACGAGCAGTACTTC. Amino acids: CASSPPGDEQYF.

This clone was detected once. The CDR3 bases are TGTGCCAGCAGTTGGGGGATTAAGAACAATGAGCAGTTCTTC. This sequence encodes CASSWGIKNNEQFF. J is TRBJ2-1 and V is TRBV6-5; either TRBD1 or TRBD2 may fit D (5 bases each). The CDR3 covers 14 residues. Looked up from germline, CDR1 is MNHEY and CDR2 is SVGAGI. Trimming took off 4 bases at V and 5 bases at J, with 12 bases between the two ends.

The rearrangement uses TRBV11-3 and TRBJ2-7; D is ambiguous. Per the germline V gene, CDR1 is SGHNT and CDR2 is YENEEA. Trimming cost V 4 bases and J 0 bases, with 1 base left between them. The CDR3 has 11 residues. The CDR3 here is CASSYSYEQYF. CDR3 coding DNA: TGTGCCAGCAGCTACTCCTACGAGCAGTACTTC.

The chain employs TRBV5-1 and TRBJ2-1, with 9 positions matching TRBD1. V trimming: 0 bases; J trimming: 6 bases; junction bases outside the gene matches: 10. Germline V CDR1 and CDR2: SGHRS, YFSETQ. CDR3 length: 17 amino acids. CDR3 amino acids: CASSLAPGTGSRNEQFF. DNA of the CDR3: TGCGCCAGCAGCTTGGCTCCCGGGACAGGGAGCCGCAATGAGCAGTTCTTC.

V is TRBV29-1 and J is TRBJ2-6; D gene uncertain. Germline V gene lookup returns CDR1 SQVTM and CDR2 ANQGSEA. V was clipped by 7 bases and J by 0 bases, with 4 bases between them. The CDR3 runs 12 residues. CDR3 in amino acids: CSANSGANVLTF. CDR3 nucleotide sequence: TGCAGCGCGAACTCTGGGGCCAACGTCCTGACTTTC.

In this sample, this clone turned up a few times. The rearrangement joins TRBV5-4 to TRBJ2-2; D is perhaps TRBD2 (6 bases). Germline CDR1 and CDR2: SGHNT and YYREEE (reference sequence). V gave up 4 bases and J gave up 6 bases, with 13 bases separating them. The CDR3 sequence is 14 residues long. CDR3 in DNA: TGTGCCAGCAGCCCGGGAGTTTCGGCCGGGGAGCTGTTTTTT. Protein: CASSPGVSAGELFF.

The chain has TRBV6-5 and TRBJ1-5; a weak D match, TRBD1 (5 bases). Germline V gene sequence: CDR1 MNHEY, CDR2 SVGAGI. Trimming took off 2 bases at V and 3 bases at J, with 11 bases between the two ends. The CDR3 loop spans 15 amino acids. The CDR3 sequence: CASSYGRGANQPQHF. Written as DNA, the CDR3 is TGTGCCAGCAGTTACGGGAGGGGCGCCAATCAGCCCCAGCATTTT.